The TCR beta chain described here comes from a study of CD8+ T cells in alopecia areata. Whole-study findings and limits: In scalp and blood, many expanded lesional clones persisted during tofacitinib.

On this clone itself: The antigen is undetermined.

Treatment indicated: oral pan-JAK inhibitor, 5-10 mg twice daily. Trimming removed 8 bases at V and 4 bases at J, with 9 bases between. The CDR3 totals 13 residues. CDR1 MNHEY and CDR2 SMNVEV come from the germline V gene (reference sequence). Extracted from the samples, RNA was reverse transcribed into cDNA to serve as the sequencing template. Sequencing was performed with immunoSEQ multiplex PCR; in TCRdb, only in-frame clones are kept and a portion is missing. This repertoire shows under 250,000 clones, 50% to 60% found once; its top ten account for more than 1.5%. The rearrangement uses TRBV27 and TRBJ1-6, with a tentative D call TRBD1 (5 bases). The TCR was taken from a human donor with alopecia areata. Sample: CD4+ T cells sorted from blood, taken at week 4, from a patient treated with tofacitinib. CDR3: CASRREYNSPLHF. For the CDR3, the DNA is TGTGCCAGCCGCAGGGAGTATAATTCACCCCTCCACTTT.